This T cell receptor beta chain originates from a study of OX40 agonist ivuxolimab in advanced cancers. The study, taken as a whole, reports: There were, on average, more expanded clones in CD8+ T cells than in CD4+.

CDR1 is SGDLS and CDR2 is YYNGEE in the germline V gene. Between the trimmed V and J ends, which lost 2 bases and 2 bases, there was a span of 10 bases. The CDR3 is made up of 14 amino acids. On this clone: Antigen: not known.

This table comes from immunoSEQ multiplex PCR, and its TCRdb copy is limited to in-frame clones, with some not included. Here the sample spans 40,000 to 45,000 clones, about 90% being singletons. The TCR comes from an adult with an advanced solid tumor such as melanoma, head and neck, liver or kidney cancer. V usage is TRBV9 and J usage is TRBJ2-5; D is possibly TRBD2 (6 bases). The sequenced sample was CD4+ or CD8+ T cells sorted from blood, obtained in a trial of the OX40 agonist ivuxolimab. The CDR3 DNA follows: TGTGCCAGCAGCGTTTACAGCGGGCAAGAGACCCAGTACTTC. Residues: CASSVYSGQETQYF.